One sample yielded the 2 T cell receptor beta chains listed below, sequenced in a study of graft-versus-host responses after intestinal transplantation. Which antigens these TCRs recognize remains unknown. Sequencing used immunoSEQ multiplex PCR; TCRdb keeps in-frame clones, though not all of them. The sample has about 90,000 clones, under 95% seen once. Material: unstimulated CD4+ T cells sorted from spleen or lymph node cells, obtained before transplant. The receptors come from a human donor who was the organ donor for an intestinal transplant.

The rearrangement uses TRBV19 and TRBJ2-4, with D unclear. CDR3 size: 17 residues. Germline V CDR1 and CDR2: LNHDA, SQIVND (reference sequence). Trimming removed 3 bases at V and 0 bases at J, with 15 bases between. Here the CDR3 reads CASSIPVSSLAKNIQYF. The CDR3 DNA reads as TGTGCCAGTAGTATTCCCGTTTCGTCTCTAGCCAAAAACATTCAGTACTTC.

The V and J genes are TRBV6-1 and TRBJ2-7; 9 positions match TRBD1. V dropped 4 bases and J dropped 2; count of bases not matched to a gene: 12. CDR3 length: 17 amino acids. From germline, CDR1 is MNHNS and CDR2 SASEGT. In DNA, the CDR3 is TGTGCCAGCAGTGGTACCTCCGGGACAGGGTACACCTACGAGCAGTACTTC. This sequence encodes CASSGTSGTGYTYEQYF.